This TCR beta chain derives from a study of PD-1 blockade in mismatch repair-deficient tumors. Overall study context: Enrolled about 2013-2016, patients had progressing, pretreated mismatch repair-deficient cancers of about twelve types.

The germline gives CDR1 MNHNY, CDR2 SVGAGI (reference sequence). The CDR3 is made up of 15 amino acids. Trimming removed 2 bases from V and 2 bases from J, with 13 bases in between. Study results and limitations: Tumor-resident clones, often undetectable pretreatment in blood, expanded then contracted after pembrolizumab.

With regard to this clone: The target antigen is unknown.

Generated by immunoSEQ multiplex PCR, the TCRdb table keeps only in-frame clones and is missing some. The data contain about 100,000 clones, 82% of them seen just once; the ten biggest clones take up approximately 6.5%. This chain links TRBV6-6 with TRBJ2-7, with a weak D call TRBD1 (6 bases). The material was peripheral blood, obtained 36 weeks after starting pembrolizumab. This TCR was recovered from an adult with mismatch repair-deficient cancer. In nucleotides, the CDR3 is TGTGCCAGCAGTTACCCGACAGGTTCCACCTACGAGCAGTACTTC. Translated: CASSYPTGSTYEQYF.